This T cell receptor (beta chain) appears in the sequencing data of a study of blood T cell repertoires in COVID-19. Assay: immunoSEQ multiplex PCR; the TCRdb copy retains only in-frame clones and omits some. In the table there are a few hundred thousand clones, approximately 88% of which are singletons. Germline V gene sequence: CDR1 MDHEN, CDR2 SYDVKM. CDR3 length: 16 residues. The V end lost 0 bases, the J end lost 2 bases, and 14 bases lay between the germline ends. The J gene is TRBJ2-7, the V gene TRBV28, with D maybe TRBD2 (5 bases). This receptor was taken from a human donor in a cohort sampled during active COVID-19. The sequencing sample was made of peripheral blood. This chain's CDR3 is CASSLWASRRAYEQYF. Written as DNA, the CDR3 is TGTGCCAGCAGTTTATGGGCTAGCAGGCGAGCCTACGAGCAGTACTTC. The full variable domain, with the rest looked up from reference TRBV28 and TRBJ2-7, is DVKVTQSSRYLVKRTGEKVFLECVQDMDHENMFWYRQDPGLGLRLIYFSYDVKMKEKGDIPEGYSVSREKKERFSLILESASTNQTSMYLCASSLWASRRAYEQYFGPGTRLTVT.